This T cell receptor beta chain is from a study of T cell repertoires in cytomegalovirus infection. Study as a whole: Based on public TCR beta signatures, there were indications of CMV infection and of a matching HLA type. Study outcomes and limitations: Clonotypes of TCR beta that were HLA-C-restricted and CMV-specific dominated the ex vivo response.

Turning to this clonotype: Its target is not known.

Using its own MiXCR run on the reads, TCRdb lists one record per CDR3 protein. Among 400,000 to 600,000 distinct CDR3 sequences listed, about two fifths were seen once. The material was cultured PBMCs, obtained from culture after CMV antigen stimulation. The sequence was collected from a human donor in good health (CMV status not recorded). Some clones in this sample may be carry-over from other donors' samples.

Here the CDR3 reads CASSPSRLAVRETQYF. CDR3 DNA: TGTGCCAGCAGCCCTAGCCGACTAGCGGTCCGAGAGACCCAGTACTTC. This rearrangement joins TRBV7-2 to TRBJ2-5, with 9 bases identical to TRBD2. CDR3 size: 16 residues. The V segment lost 5 bases and the J segment 4 bases; nucleotides outside the gene matches: 11. Germline V gene sequence: CDR1 SGHTA, CDR2 FQGNSA.